The sequence of this T cell receptor (beta chain) was determined in a study of T-cell reconstitution after alpha-beta-depleted transplantation in children. This clonotype was counted many times. A TCRbeta library incorporating unique molecular identifiers was prepared. In TCRdb, the PCR reads were re-called with MiXCR into one record per CDR3 protein. The repertoire holds some 530,000 distinct CDR3 sequences, with under 15% as singletons. CDR3 length: 16 amino acids. V lost 4 bases to trimming and J lost 6 bases, with 19 bases between them. The receptor's source is a human donor who donated a stem cell graft to a child with combined immunodeficiency. The sequencing here drew on PBMCs from the stem cell graft donor, taken from the stem cell graft. The chain links TRBV12-3 or TRBV12-4 to TRBJ2-1; D is uncertain. The CDR3 spells CASSSLDLPETNEQFF. CDR3 sequence (DNA): TGTGCCAGCAGTTCACTTGACTTACCCGAGACCAATGAGCAGTTCTTC.